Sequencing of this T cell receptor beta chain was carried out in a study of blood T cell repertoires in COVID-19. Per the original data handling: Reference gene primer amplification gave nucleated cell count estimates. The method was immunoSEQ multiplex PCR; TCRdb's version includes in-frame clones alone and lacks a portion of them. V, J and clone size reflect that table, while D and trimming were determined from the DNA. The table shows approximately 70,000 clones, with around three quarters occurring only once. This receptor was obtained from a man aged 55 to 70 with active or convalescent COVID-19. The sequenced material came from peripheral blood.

The CDR3 is CASRPGTDTDTQYF. DNA of the CDR3: TGTGCCAGCAGACCCGGGACAGACACAGATACGCAGTATTTT. The V gene is TRBV28, the J gene TRBJ2-3; TRBD1 matches at 7 bases. V shed 6 bases and J 2 bases; nucleotides not matched to a gene: 5. Looked up from germline, CDR1 is MDHEN and CDR2 is SYDVKM. The CDR3 totals 14 residues.